This entry describes one T cell receptor (beta chain). What it binds is not known. An end of the junction differs from the germline gene, which may be a read error. A constant-region primer primed TCR beta cDNA synthesis from 500 ng of total RNA. Employing slightly modified ARM-PCR, three nested multiplex PCR rounds were run, and these gave rise to the TCR beta libraries. With TRBV1-TRBV30 forward primers and a C-beta reverse primer, the first two PCR rounds were run for nine to eleven cycles each. Via MiXCR, TCRdb re-called the multiplex PCR reads, giving one row per CDR3 protein. The sample lists about 30,000 distinct CDR3 sequences, approximately 71% seen once, with roughly 30% in the top ten. Looked up from germline, CDR1 is SGHVT and CDR2 is SQSDAQ. The CDR3 spans 16 residues. These data are taken from a study of tumor-infiltrating lymphocytes in primary liver carcinoma. The study, taken as a whole, reports: Detection in all five tumor regions applied to only about 7.5-24% of top clones.

Total RNA and DNA came together from around 20-30 mg of bulk tissue without cell sorting. This receptor was identified in a woman aged 25 to 39 with primary liver carcinoma and hepatitis B virus infection. The sequenced material came from liver tumor tissue from sampling region 3. Subset: tumor region T3, left-lateral pole. The rearrangement joins TRBV7-4 to TRBJ2-2; 8 nucleotides align to TRBD2. CDR3 loop: CAGSSLTSGNTRELFF. CDR3 sequence (DNA): TGTGCCGGCAGCTCCCTAACTAGCGGTAACACCAGGGAGCTGTTTTTT.